This T cell receptor (beta chain) comes out of a study of OX40 agonist ivuxolimab in advanced cancers. About the research overall: Enrolled patients in dose escalation had cancers that were hepatocellular carcinoma, melanoma, renal cell or head and neck cancer. The dose-escalation cohort was roughly 84% male, with a mean age of approximately 61 years, ranging about 23 to 90.

The repertoire was sequenced with immunoSEQ multiplex PCR; TCRdb's copy has only in-frame clones and lacks some. The sample has about 25,000 clones; 80% to 90% are singletons. Deletions cut 1 base from V and 0 bases from J, with 15 bases between. CDR1 is SEHNR and CDR2 is FQNEAQ in the germline V gene (reference sequence). This CDR3 has 17 residues. The V call is TRBV7-9, the J call TRBJ1-2; TRBD1 might be the D (5 bases). The source was CD4+ or CD8+ T cells sorted from blood, collected in a trial of the OX40 agonist ivuxolimab. The sequence came from an adult with an advanced solid tumor such as melanoma, head and neck, liver or kidney cancer. The CDR3 protein is CASSLVGRETSNYGYTF. The CDR3 region has the DNA TGTGCCAGCAGCTTAGTGGGCAGGGAAACGTCTAACTATGGCTACACCTTC.